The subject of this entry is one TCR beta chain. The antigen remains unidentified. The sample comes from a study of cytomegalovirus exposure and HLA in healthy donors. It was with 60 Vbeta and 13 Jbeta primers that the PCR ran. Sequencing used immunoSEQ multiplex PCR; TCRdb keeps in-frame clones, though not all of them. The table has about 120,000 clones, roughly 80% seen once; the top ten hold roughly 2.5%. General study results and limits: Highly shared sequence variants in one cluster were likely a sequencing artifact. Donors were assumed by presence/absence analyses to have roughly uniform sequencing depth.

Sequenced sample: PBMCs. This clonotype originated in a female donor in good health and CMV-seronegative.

For the CDR3, the DNA is TGTGCCAGCAGTCCTAACCGGGGACTAGCGGGGAATGAAGAGACCCAGTACTTC. Amino acid sequence: CASSPNRGLAGNEETQYF. The chain links TRBV27 to TRBJ2-5; TRBD2 matches at 13 bases. This CDR3 is 18 amino acids long. The V gene's germline CDR1 is MNHEY and CDR2 SMNVEV (reference sequence). J gave up 3 bases and V 5 bases, and 12 bases lay outside the gene matches.